A selection of T cell receptor beta chains follows, all from one sample in a study of T cell responses to AZD1222 COVID-19 vaccine. The assay was immunoSEQ multiplex PCR, and TCRdb's table has in-frame clones only and misses some. This sample has 65,000 to 95,000 clones, with approximately 83% found just once. The material was peripheral blood, obtained 28 days after the second AZD1222 dose. Receptors originate from an adult who received the AZD1222 COVID-19 vaccine. The CDR3 runs from the conserved cysteine through the conserved F or W. The D gene is left open where the match is weak. A clone size is listed for some rows: how often the clone was seen (once, few, many), or a class if it is expanded.

TRBD1	TRBV27	-	TRBJ2-5	CASSFTPGGLGTQYF	TGTGCCAGCAGTTTTACGCCAGGGGGCCTAGGGACCCAGTACTTC
-	TRBV7-3	-	TRBJ2-3	CASSKGWGATDTQYF	TGTGCCAGCAGCAAAGGGTGGGGGGCAACAGATACGCAGTATTTT
-	TRBV27	once	TRBJ2-2	CASGPLNTGELFF	TGTGCCAGCGGCCCCCTAAACACCGGGGAGCTGTTTTTT
-	TRBV11-2	few	TRBJ1-1	CASKLGGRSFQAFF	TGTGCCAGCAAACTGGGGGGGCGGTCGTTTCAAGCTTTCTTT
TRBD1	TRBV6-5	once	TRBJ1-6	CASSRRGLNSPLHF	TGTGCCAGCAGTCGCAGGGGGCTTAATTCACCCCTCCACTTT
-	TRBV29-1	-	TRBJ2-1	CSLLDGITNEQFF	TGCAGCCTCCTCGATGGTATCACCAATGAGCAGTTCTTC
-	TRBV19	once	TRBJ2-1	CASSIAGGRDNEQFF	TGTGCCAGTAGTATAGCGGGCGGACGAGACAATGAGCAGTTCTTC
-	TRBV28	-	TRBJ1-2	CALWGVDGYTF	TGTGCCCTGTGGGGAGTGGATGGCTACACCTTC
TRBD2	TRBV5-4	once	TRBJ2-3	CASSLGAGRLTDTQYF	TGTGCCAGCAGCTTGGGAGCGGGGAGGCTTACAGATACGCAGTATTTT
TRBD1	TRBV12-3/TRBV12-4	-	TRBJ1-1	CASSYRGPEAFF	TGTGCCAGCAGTTACAGGGGGCCGGAAGCTTTCTTT
TRBD1	TRBV4-2	-	TRBJ1-2	CASSQRTGGSYGYTF	TGTGCCAGCAGCCAAAGGACAGGGGGGTCCTATGGCTACACCTTC
-	TRBV19	-	TRBJ1-2	CASIGGSNYGYTF	TGTGCCAGTATAGGAGGCAGTAACTATGGCTACACCTTC
-	TRBV3-1/TRBV3-2	-	TRBJ1-1	CASSQGSPEAFF	TGTGCCAGCAGCCAAGGGAGCCCCGAAGCTTTCTTT
-	TRBV28	once	TRBJ1-2	CASRTDPNYGYTF	TGTGCCAGCAGAACAGACCCTAACTATGGCTACACCTTC
-	TRBV7-8	-	TRBJ2-5	CASSLARTETQYF	TGTGCCAGCAGCTTAGCCAGGACAGAGACCCAGTACTTC
-	TRBV5-1	-	TRBJ2-1	CASSPEDTPGYNEQFF	TGCGCCAGCAGCCCCGAAGACACTCCCGGGTACAATGAGCAGTTCTTC
-	TRBV7-8	-	TRBJ2-1	CASSILLTEIYNEQFF	TGTGCCAGCAGCATACTCCTGACAGAGATTTACAATGAGCAGTTCTTC
-	TRBV19	once	TRBJ1-1	CASSIIGQAYTEAFF	TGTGCCAGTAGTATAATCGGGCAGGCCTACACTGAAGCTTTCTTT